Only a few counts were recorded for the clone carrying this T cell receptor (beta chain). This sample was taken from a study of T cells in Graves' hyperthyroidism and ophthalmopathy. Fresh peripheral blood, roughly 10 ml, was the source of the PBMCs. Amplification of TCR beta CDR3 regions used RNA as the template. HTBI primers drove first-round RT-PCR of the TCR CDR3. A single record per CDR3 protein comes from TCRdb applying MiXCR to the multiplex PCR reads. The table records approximately 610,000 distinct CDR3 sequences, around 15% of them present only once. V shed 5 bases and J shed 0 bases, with 20 bases lying between them. The CDR3 loop spans 18 amino acids. The germline gives CDR1 MNHEY, CDR2 SVGEGT.

The specimen sequenced was blood. This rearrangement joins TRBV6-2 or TRBV6-3 to TRBJ1-3, with TRBD1 as a possible D gene (5 bases). The receptor was derived from a woman between 18 and 29 years old with Graves' hyperthyroidism. CDR3 DNA sequence: TGTGCCAGCAGTAAATCCGGGACCCTAAGGTTCTCTGGAAACACCATATATTTT. This codes for CASSKSGTLRFSGNTIYF.